A selection of T cell receptor beta chains follows, all from one sample in a study of cytomegalovirus exposure and HLA in healthy donors. Here immunoSEQ multiplex PCR was the method, and the copy in TCRdb shows in-frame clones only, minus some. The sample lists a few hundred thousand clones; roughly 83% were seen once. Sequencing input: PBMCs. These receptors were collected from a girl aged 10 to 17 in good health and CMV-seronegative. Each CDR3 is given with its conserved first and last residue. The order of the fields is CDR3 DNA, CDR3 protein, clone size, J gene, D gene, V gene. The D gene is left open where the match is weak. Rows give clone size only sometimes, using once, few, many, or a class for an expanded clone.

CDR3 DNA: TGTGCCAGCAGCCAAAAGCAGGATCGCCAAGAGACCCAGTACTTC; CDR3 protein: CASSQKQDRQETQYF; clone size: .; J gene: TRBJ2-5; D gene: .; V gene: TRBV4-2
CDR3 DNA: TGTGCCAGCAGCTTGGGCGGGGGGGAAACCGGGGAGCTGTTTTTT; CDR3 protein: CASSLGGGETGELFF; clone size: .; J gene: TRBJ2-2; D gene: TRBD2; V gene: TRBV7-2
CDR3 DNA: TGTGCCAGCAGCCTCCTGGGGGAGGGAGATACGCAGTATTTT; CDR3 protein: CASSLLGEGDTQYF; clone size: once; J gene: TRBJ2-3; D gene: TRBD2; V gene: TRBV6-6
CDR3 DNA: TGTGCCAGCAGCCCCTACGGGACAGAGAATCAGCCCCAGCATTTT; CDR3 protein: CASSPYGTENQPQHF; clone size: .; J gene: TRBJ1-5; D gene: TRBD1; V gene: TRBV7-8
CDR3 DNA: TGCGCCAGCAGCTTGATGACAGATAACACTGAAGCTTTCTTT; CDR3 protein: CASSLMTDNTEAFF; clone size: .; J gene: TRBJ1-1; D gene: .; V gene: TRBV5-1
CDR3 DNA: TGTGCCAGCAGAGAGCAGGGGGCTGGAAACACCATATATTTT; CDR3 protein: CASREQGAGNTIYF; clone size: once; J gene: TRBJ1-3; D gene: TRBD1; V gene: TRBV18
CDR3 DNA: TGTGCCAGCAGTTACTCGGTAGTAGCGGGGGGGCATACGCAGTATTTT; CDR3 protein: CASSYSVVAGGHTQYF; clone size: once; J gene: TRBJ2-3; D gene: TRBD2; V gene: TRBV6-5
CDR3 DNA: TGTGCCAGCAGGATGTTTGGAGGACCCACAGATACGCAGTATTTT; CDR3 protein: CASRMFGGPTDTQYF; clone size: .; J gene: TRBJ2-3; D gene: .; V gene: TRBV6-5
CDR3 DNA: TGTGCCAGCAGCTCCCCCCTACGGCGGGAGCAGTACTTC; CDR3 protein: CASSSPLRREQYF; clone size: .; J gene: TRBJ2-7; D gene: .; V gene: TRBV28
CDR3 DNA: TGTGCCAGCAGCTTGGGTGACAGGGGGGGCGGCTACACCTTC; CDR3 protein: CASSLGDRGGGYTF; clone size: .; J gene: TRBJ1-2; D gene: TRBD1; V gene: TRBV5-5
CDR3 DNA: TGCGCCAGCAGCCAAGGGGGGGGGCGCGTCGACGAGCAGTACTTC; CDR3 protein: CASSQGGGRVDEQYF; clone size: .; J gene: TRBJ2-7; D gene: .; V gene: TRBV4-3
CDR3 DNA: TGTGCCAGCAGCTCGGGACAGAACTTATCACCCCTCCACTTT; CDR3 protein: CASSSGQNLSPLHF; clone size: .; J gene: TRBJ1-6; D gene: TRBD1; V gene: TRBV28
CDR3 DNA: TGTGCCAGCAGCTATGCCCCGGGGAAAGAGACCCAGTACTTC; CDR3 protein: CASSYAPGKETQYF; clone size: .; J gene: TRBJ2-5; D gene: .; V gene: TRBV7-3
CDR3 DNA: TGTGCCAGCAGCCTCCGGGACACCTTCTCCTATAATTCACCCCTCCACTTT; CDR3 protein: CASSLRDTFSYNSPLHF; clone size: .; J gene: TRBJ1-6; D gene: .; V gene: TRBV13
CDR3 DNA: TGTGCCATCAGTGCAGGGGACACTGAAGCTTTCTTT; CDR3 protein: CAISAGDTEAFF; clone size: .; J gene: TRBJ1-1; D gene: .; V gene: TRBV10-3
CDR3 DNA: TGTGCCAGCAGCCAAGGAGACAGGGTCATTAATGGGCAGTTCTTC; CDR3 protein: CASSQGDRVINGQFF; clone size: .; J gene: TRBJ2-1; D gene: TRBD1; V gene: TRBV11-3
CDR3 DNA: TGTGCCAGTATGCAGGGGGCGAACAATCAGCCCCAGCATTTT; CDR3 protein: CASMQGANNQPQHF; clone size: .; J gene: TRBJ1-5; D gene: TRBD1; V gene: TRBV19
CDR3 DNA: TGTGCCACCAGCATAGGGGTGGGAGATACGCAGTATTTT; CDR3 protein: CATSIGVGDTQYF; clone size: few; J gene: TRBJ2-3; D gene: .; V gene: TRBV15
CDR3 DNA: TGTGCCAGCGAGGGACAAGCCTACGAGCAGTACTTC; CDR3 protein: CASEGQAYEQYF; clone size: .; J gene: TRBJ2-7; D gene: .; V gene: TRBV2
CDR3 DNA: TGTGCCAGCAGCCATTCCGTGACAGGGGATGGCTACACCTTC; CDR3 protein: CASSHSVTGDGYTF; clone size: once; J gene: TRBJ1-2; D gene: TRBD1; V gene: TRBV14
CDR3 DNA: TGTGCCAGCAGCGGAATACAGGGGGCGCACAACTATGGCTACACCTTC; CDR3 protein: CASSGIQGAHNYGYTF; clone size: few; J gene: TRBJ1-2; D gene: TRBD1; V gene: TRBV5-6
CDR3 DNA: TGTGCCACCAATCGAGACAGGGCGGTTGATCAGCCCCAGCATTTT; CDR3 protein: CATNRDRAVDQPQHF; clone size: .; J gene: TRBJ1-5; D gene: TRBD1; V gene: TRBV15
CDR3 DNA: TGTGCCAGCAGGTCAACCCTACAGGGTACTAACTATGGCTACACCTTC; CDR3 protein: CASRSTLQGTNYGYTF; clone size: .; J gene: TRBJ1-2; D gene: .; V gene: TRBV28
CDR3 DNA: TGTGCCAGCAGTTTCGGTAACACTGAAGCTTTCTTT; CDR3 protein: CASSFGNTEAFF; clone size: .; J gene: TRBJ1-1; D gene: .; V gene: TRBV2
CDR3 DNA: TGTGCCAGCACCCAGACAGGGAACACTGAAGCTTTCTTT; CDR3 protein: CASTQTGNTEAFF; clone size: .; J gene: TRBJ1-1; D gene: .; V gene: TRBV6-1
CDR3 DNA: TGTGCCAGCAGGTCGCTTGGACTAGCGGCGTCATCTTTCACAGATACGCAGTATTTT; CDR3 protein: CASRSLGLAASSFTDTQYF; clone size: once; J gene: TRBJ2-3; D gene: TRBD2; V gene: TRBV6-8
CDR3 DNA: TGCAGCGTTCTCAATCGGGGTGGGGATGAAAAACTGTTTTTT; CDR3 protein: CSVLNRGGDEKLFF; clone size: few; J gene: TRBJ1-4; D gene: .; V gene: TRBV29-1
CDR3 DNA: TGTGCCAGCAGCTCAGGACAGAACACTGAAGCTTTCTTT; CDR3 protein: CASSSGQNTEAFF; clone size: few; J gene: TRBJ1-1; D gene: .; V gene: TRBV9
CDR3 DNA: TGTGCCTGGAAACTCGGGGGAAAGACCCAGTACTTC; CDR3 protein: CAWKLGGKTQYF; clone size: .; J gene: TRBJ2-5; D gene: .; V gene: TRBV30
CDR3 DNA: TGTGCCAGTAGTGTCGCACGCCAGGGTGGGGATCAGCCCCAGCATTTT; CDR3 protein: CASSVARQGGDQPQHF; clone size: .; J gene: TRBJ1-5; D gene: .; V gene: TRBV19
CDR3 DNA: TGTGCCATTATGAGCTCCTACGAGCAGTACTTC; CDR3 protein: CAIMSSYEQYF; clone size: .; J gene: TRBJ2-7; D gene: .; V gene: TRBV10-3
CDR3 DNA: TGTGCCAGCAGCTTAGTTAGACACACCGAAGTCATGGACACCGGGGAGCTGTTTTTT; CDR3 protein: CASSLVRHTEVMDTGELFF; clone size: .; J gene: TRBJ2-2; D gene: .; V gene: TRBV7-9
CDR3 DNA: TGTGCCAGCAGCCAGTCTCGGGTCCCGCTCAATCAGCCCCAGCATTTT; CDR3 protein: CASSQSRVPLNQPQHF; clone size: .; J gene: TRBJ1-5; D gene: .; V gene: TRBV16
CDR3 DNA: TGTTCCAGCAGCTTAGGAACGGGCGAGCAGTACTTC; CDR3 protein: CSSSLGTGEQYF; clone size: once; J gene: TRBJ2-7; D gene: .; V gene: TRBV7-9